The rows below give T cell receptor beta chains drawn from one sample of a study of PD-1 blockade in classical Hodgkin lymphoma. Generated by immunoSEQ multiplex PCR, the TCRdb table keeps only in-frame clones and is missing some. The table records almost 95,000 clones, 83% of them present only once. Sequences were derived from peripheral blood mononuclear cells (PBMCs), sampled before the fourth cycle of nivolumab. The source is a human donor with classical Hodgkin lymphoma. CDR3s include the opening cysteine and the closing phenylalanine or tryptophan. A D gene is named only where the DNA matches it firmly. The listing skips clone size in some rows; elsewhere it reads once, few, many or a size class.

clone size,V gene,J gene,D gene,CDR3 DNA,CDR3 protein
.,TRBV2,TRBJ1-1,TRBD1,TGTGCCAGCGGACCAGGGGGCATCACTGAAGCTTTCTTT,CASGPGGITEAFF
once,TRBV19,TRBJ2-6,.,TGTGCCAGTAGTATAGATCTATCCGGTACTACTGGGGCCAACGTCCTGACTTTC,CASSIDLSGTTGANVLTF
.,TRBV15,TRBJ2-1,.,TGTGCCACCAGCTCCGGGGGGCAACTAACTTACAATGAGCAGTTCTTC,CATSSGGQLTYNEQFF
.,TRBV2,TRBJ2-1,.,TGTGCCAGCAGTATGCTAATGGGAGGTGAGCAGTTCTTC,CASSMLMGGEQFF
.,TRBV5-6,TRBJ2-7,.,TGTGCCAGCAGCCAACGTCTGGGGGCGCTTCGGGAGCAGTACTTC,CASSQRLGALREQYF
.,TRBV23-1,TRBJ2-7,TRBD1,TGCGCCAGCAGTCAATCGAGGACAGGTACTCCATACGAGCAGTACTTC,CASSQSRTGTPYEQYF
.,TRBV6-4,TRBJ2-3,TRBD1,TGTGCCAGCAGTGACTCGACAGGGGGCGCAGATACGCAGTATTTT,CASSDSTGGADTQYF
.,TRBV25-1,TRBJ1-2,.,TGTGCCAGCAGTGAATTCGGGGGTGCCTATGGCTACACCTTC,CASSEFGGAYGYTF
.,TRBV4-1,TRBJ2-2,TRBD1,TGCGCCAGCAGCCAAGAGGGACAGGGGGCAATCGAGGGAGTCACCGGGGAGCTGTTTTTT,CASSQEGQGAIEGVTGELFF
.,TRBV30,TRBJ1-2,TRBD1,TGTGCCTGTGGGACAGGCTATGGCTACACCTTC,CACGTGYGYTF
.,TRBV7-6,TRBJ1-3,.,TGTGCCAGCAGCCCCTCGGCCAGGCTTAACTCTGGAAACACCATATATTTT,CASSPSARLNSGNTIYF
.,TRBV28,TRBJ2-1,TRBD2,TGTGCCAGCAGTTCTTGGTCAGGACTAGCCTACAATGAGCAGTTCTTC,CASSSWSGLAYNEQFF
.,TRBV4-2,TRBJ2-7,.,TGTGCCAGCAGCCCCACACCCGACAGAGACTACGAGCAGTACTTC,CASSPTPDRDYEQYF
.,TRBV15,TRBJ2-1,TRBD2,TGTGCCACCAGCAGAGACCGCCTAGCGGGAGGGCTCGGGGTACGGGTCGATGAGCAGTTCTTC,CATSRDRLAGGLGVRVDEQFF
.,TRBV5-1,TRBJ1-1,.,TGCGCCAGCAGCTTGTTTATCGGGGGAGGCACTGAAGCTTTCTTT,CASSLFIGGGTEAFF
.,TRBV6-6,TRBJ2-1,.,TGTGCCAGCAGCCCCCCGCCGAGCTCCTACAATGAGCAGTTCTTC,CASSPPPSSYNEQFF
.,TRBV6-6,TRBJ2-1,TRBD2,TGTGCCAGCAGTTACCTAAGACTAGCCAATGAGCAGTTCTTC,CASSYLRLANEQFF
.,TRBV18,TRBJ2-3,TRBD2,TGTGCCAGCTCACCTAGGACTAGCGGGAGTGCAGATACGCAGTATTTT,CASSPRTSGSADTQYF
.,TRBV30,TRBJ2-2,.,TGTGCCTGGAGTGTTTCCGGGGAGCTGTTTTTT,CAWSVSGELFF
.,TRBV2,TRBJ1-1,.,TGTGCCAGCAGTGTCGGGGGCCCCAACACTGAAGCTTTCTTT,CASSVGGPNTEAFF
.,TRBV7-9,TRBJ2-3,.,TGTGCCAGCAGCCCAGTGACAGATACGCAGTATTTT,CASSPVTDTQYF
.,TRBV19,TRBJ2-7,.,TGTGCCAGTAGTATGTGGGCCGGGACCGAAACCTACGAGCAGTACTTC,CASSMWAGTETYEQYF
.,TRBV2,TRBJ2-1,TRBD1,TGTGCCAGCAGTGAAGGGACAGGGGGCGTGAATGAGCAGTTCTTC,CASSEGTGGVNEQFF
.,TRBV15,TRBJ2-1,TRBD2,TGTGCCACCAGCAAGGAGTTACCGGGACTAGCGGGAAACAATGAGCAGTTCTTC,CATSKELPGLAGNNEQFF
.,TRBV10-3,TRBJ2-3,.,TGTGCCATCAGTGAGTCGACTCAGGCGCAGTATTTT,CAISESTQAQYF
few,TRBV28,TRBJ1-4,.,TGTGCCAGCAGTTTACTCACAAATGAAAAACTGTTTTTT,CASSLLTNEKLFF
.,TRBV29-1,TRBJ1-1,.,TGCAGCGTTGAGATACAGGAAAACACTGAAGCTTTCTTT,CSVEIQENTEAFF
.,TRBV19,TRBJ2-7,TRBD2,TGTGCCAGTAGTCCAGGACTAGCGGGAGGCGAGCAGTACTTC,CASSPGLAGGEQYF
few,TRBV6-5,TRBJ2-2,.,TGTGCCAGCACCCCACATCGGAGCGGCGGGGAGCTGTTTTTT,CASTPHRSGGELFF
.,TRBV5-1,TRBJ1-2,.,TGCGCCAGCAGCTTGGGACTCCTAGGGAGCTATGGCTACACCTTC,CASSLGLLGSYGYTF
.,TRBV15,TRBJ2-5,TRBD2,TGTGCCACCAGCAGAGGTACTAGCGGGAGTCAAGAGACCCAGTACTTC,CATSRGTSGSQETQYF
.,TRBV5-1,TRBJ2-6,.,TGCGCCAGCAGCCCCACCGCCTCTGGGGCCAACGTCCTGACTTTC,CASSPTASGANVLTF
.,TRBV18,TRBJ1-5,.,TGTGCCAGCTCTCCTGGGTTTGGGCAGCCCCAGCATTTT,CASSPGFGQPQHF
.,TRBV9,TRBJ1-2,TRBD1,TGTGCCAGCAGCCCCCTGGGGACAGGCCTAAACCTCTATGGCTACACCTTC,CASSPLGTGLNLYGYTF
.,TRBV9,TRBJ2-1,.,TGTGCCAGCAGGGGAGCGGGTAGTTACAATGAGCAGTTCTTC,CASRGAGSYNEQFF
.,TRBV4-3,TRBJ1-3,.,TGCGCCAGCAGCCAAGGCTCTGGAAACACCATATATTTT,CASSQGSGNTIYF
once,TRBV9,TRBJ2-7,TRBD2,TGTGCCAGCAGCCCGGGACTAGCGGGAGGTGCCTACGAGCAGTACTTC,CASSPGLAGGAYEQYF
.,TRBV6-5,TRBJ1-2,.,TGTGCCAGCACCCTCCGGGGAGGGCCAGCTGGCTACACCTTC,CASTLRGGPAGYTF
.,TRBV28,TRBJ2-7,.,TGTGCCAGCAGACTTTCCGGGACACCAGTTTACGGGCAGTACTTC,CASRLSGTPVYGQYF
.,TRBV6-6,TRBJ2-7,.,TGTGCCAGCAGTTACGTAAGGGGCCCCTACGAGCAGTACTTC,CASSYVRGPYEQYF
.,TRBV11-2,TRBJ2-5,TRBD2,TGTGCCAGCAGCTCTCGGGCGGGAGGGGAGACCCAGTACTTC,CASSSRAGGETQYF
.,TRBV5-1,TRBJ2-7,TRBD2,TGCGCCAGCAGCTTGTCGGCTAGCGGGAGGCCCGTCTACGAGCAGTACTTC,CASSLSASGRPVYEQYF
few,TRBV7-2,TRBJ1-5,.,TGTGCCAGCAGCCAGGGTGAGAGTCAGCCCCAGCATTTT,CASSQGESQPQHF
.,TRBV7-9,TRBJ1-1,.,TGTGCCAGCAGCTCACAGACTCCCGACGGTGAAGCTTTCTTT,CASSSQTPDGEAFF
.,TRBV6-1,TRBJ1-5,.,TGTGCCAGCAGTATGTCCTCGGGTCAGCCCCAGCATTTT,CASSMSSGQPQHF
.,TRBV29-1,TRBJ1-2,.,TGCAGCGTTGAGGGCAGGTCATGGGGCTACACCTTC,CSVEGRSWGYTF
.,TRBV13,TRBJ2-3,TRBD2,TGTGCCAGCAGCTACCTGGGACTAGCGGGAGGGCCAGTTACGCAGTATTTT,CASSYLGLAGGPVTQYF
.,TRBV9,TRBJ1-2,TRBD1,TGTGCCAGCAGCGCAACGGACAGGGGGAATGGCTACACCTTC,CASSATDRGNGYTF
.,TRBV5-1,TRBJ2-5,.,TGCGCCAGCAGCTTGGGTGGTTTCGAGACCCAGTACTTC,CASSLGGFETQYF
.,TRBV28,TRBJ1-2,.,TGTGCCAGCAGTTCGACCAGAGGGCGAGGCTACACCTTC,CASSSTRGRGYTF
.,TRBV27,TRBJ2-3,.,TGTGCCAGCAGTTTGAGGGAAGGAGATACGCAGTATTTT,CASSLREGDTQYF
.,TRBV4-2,TRBJ2-5,.,TGTGCCAGCAGCCAAGATACACAAGAGACCCAGTACTTC,CASSQDTQETQYF
.,TRBV19,TRBJ2-1,.,TGTGCCAGTAGACAGGGTAGCTCCTACAATGAGCAGTTCTTC,CASRQGSSYNEQFF
.,TRBV4-2,TRBJ1-2,.,TGTGCCAGCAGCCCGACACCTGGACAGAGGGGAGGCTACACCTTC,CASSPTPGQRGGYTF
.,TRBV6-4,TRBJ1-2,.,TGTGCCAGCAGTGACTCCTCGGGGGTGAACACCTTC,CASSDSSGVNTF
.,TRBV5-1,TRBJ1-2,TRBD1,TGCGCCAGCAGCTTGGCCGATACAGGGGGGATAGATGGCTACACCTTC,CASSLADTGGIDGYTF
few,TRBV28,TRBJ2-6,TRBD1,TGTGCCAGCAGCTCTCGGACAGGGGGAGCTGGGGCCAACGTCCTGACTTTC,CASSSRTGGAGANVLTF
.,TRBV6-1,TRBJ2-1,.,TGTGCCAGCAGTGTCCCCTTACACTCCTACAATGAGCAGTTCTTC,CASSVPLHSYNEQFF
.,TRBV19,TRBJ2-1,.,TGTGCCAGTAGTGCCTCCGGGATCCACAATGAGCAGTTCTTC,CASSASGIHNEQFF